These 14 T cell receptor beta chains were sequenced from one sample in a study of regulatory and conventional T cells in RAG deficiency. Sequenced by immunoSEQ multiplex PCR; TCRdb stores in-frame clones only, minus some. The sample includes fewer than 9,500 clones, approximately 93% of them seen just once. Regulatory T cells were sorted from blood as CD4+ CD25-high CD127-low cells. These data also featured in a second study, about regulatory T cells. As that report states: The PCR used 52 TRBV and 13 TRBJ primers.

Source material: CD127- CD25+ CD4+ Tregs sorted from blood. These receptors originate from a human donor in good health.

The rearrangement joins TRBV11-1 to TRBJ1-2, with TRBD1 identical over 7 bases. V lost 2 bases and J lost 2; bases outside the gene matches: 5. The V gene's germline CDR1 is SGHAT and CDR2 FQDESV (reference sequence). The CDR3 length is 15 residues. CDR3 sequence: CASSLSPGQNYGYTF. DNA for the CDR3: TGTGCCAGCAGCTTATCCCCGGGACAGAACTATGGCTACACCTTC. Full variable domain (rest looked up from reference TRBV11-1 and TRBJ1-2): EAEVAQSPRYKITEKSQAVAFWCDPISGHATLYWYRQILGQGPELLVQFQDESVVDDSQLPKDRFSAERLKGVDSTLKIQPAELGDSAMYLCASSLSPGQNYGYTFGSGTRLTVV.

The gene calls are TRBV6-5 and TRBJ2-7; 9 bases fit TRBD1. V dropped 5 bases and J dropped 3; count of bases not matched to a gene: 5. The CDR3 has 14 amino acids. Germline CDR1 MNHEY, CDR2 SVGAGI. The CDR3 protein is CASSRSGQGYEQYF. The CDR3 nucleotides are TGTGCCAGCAGTCGGTCGGGACAGGGCTACGAGCAGTACTTC.

DNA of the CDR3: TGTGCCAGCAGCTTGGACAGGGTTGTATACGAGCAGTACTTC. Its translation is CASSLDRVVYEQYF. This chain uses TRBV5-4 with TRBJ2-7; D possibly corresponds to TRBD1 (6 bases). Trimming left V 0 bases short and J 4 bases short, with 11 bases between. The V gene's germline CDR1 is SGHNT and CDR2 YYREEE (reference sequence). The CDR3 contains 14 residues.

The chain employs TRBV5-1 and TRBJ1-5, with a tentative D call TRBD1 (6 bases). The CDR3 runs to 14 residues. Germline CDR1 is SGHRS and CDR2 is YFSETQ. Trimming removed 2 bases from V and 2 bases from J, with 8 bases in between. The CDR3: CASSLAGGNQPQHF. CDR3 DNA: TGCGCCAGCAGCTTAGCAGGGGGCAATCAGCCCCAGCATTTT.

The count of this clone is one. This rearrangement joins TRBV5-6 to TRBJ2-7; no reliable D call. Germline values: CDR1 SGHDT, CDR2 YYEEEE. V shed 1 base and J shed 7 bases, with 18 bases lying between them. The CDR3 is 15 residues long. Here the CDR3 reads CASSLSGSGTREQYF. The DNA of the CDR3 is TGTGCCAGCAGCTTGTCGGGTTCGGGTACTCGGGAGCAGTACTTC.

Here the CDR3 DNA reads TGTGCCAGCAGTTATCAGGGGGCAAAATTGTACGAGCAGTACTTC. Its translation is CASSYQGAKLYEQYF. The chain uses TRBV6-5 and TRBJ2-7; 8 nucleotides match TRBD1. The germline gives CDR1 MNHEY, CDR2 SVGAGI. The CDR3 has 15 residues. The V segment lost 3 bases and the J segment 4 bases; nucleotides outside the gene matches: 8.

V is TRBV5-1 and J is TRBJ1-4; 9 nucleotides align to TRBD1. Germline V gene sequence: CDR1 SGHRS, CDR2 YFSETQ. The length of the CDR3 is 17 residues. The V gene end was trimmed by 3 bases and the J gene end by 2 bases; junction bases not matched to a gene: 8. CDR3 sequence: CASSSSGTGITNEKLFF. The CDR3 nucleotides read TGCGCCAGCAGCTCCTCCGGGACAGGGATCACTAATGAAAAACTGTTTTTT.

The genes are TRBV30 and TRBJ2-5; 9 bases fit TRBD2. Germline trimming cut 2 bases from V and 4 bases from J; bases unmatched to any gene: 5. CDR3 size: 14 residues. Germline CDR1 GTSNPN, CDR2 SVGIG (reference sequence). The CDR3 spells CAWSHSRGGETQYF. DNA for the CDR3: TGTGCCTGGAGTCACTCGCGGGGGGGAGAGACCCAGTACTTC.

The genes are TRBV18 and TRBJ2-4; tentatively, D is TRBD2 (6 bases). CDR3 size: 15 residues. The V gene lost 5 bases and the J gene lost 0 bases, with 11 bases spanning the gap. CDR1 is KGHSH, CDR2 LQKENI, per germline. The CDR3 DNA is TGTGCCAGCTCAGCGGGGATTTTAGCCAAAAACATTCAGTACTTC. It translates to CASSAGILAKNIQYF.

This chain joins TRBV6-4 and TRBJ1-1; a possible D gene is TRBD1 (6 bases). V was clipped by 0 bases and J by 1 base, with 12 bases between them. Germline V gene sequence: CDR1 MRHNA, CDR2 SNTAGT. The CDR3 contains 16 residues. The CDR3 DNA is TGTGCCAGCAGTGACTCCGGGGGGCGAGAGAACACTGAAGCTTTCTTT. Translated: CASSDSGGRENTEAFF.

CDR3 DNA sequence: TGTGCCAGCGCCTGGCAGATCAATCAGCCCCAGCATTTT. Translation: CASAWQINQPQHF. This rearrangement joins TRBV7-2 to TRBJ1-5, with D hard to call. The CDR3 extends over 13 amino acids. The germline V gene encodes CDR1 SGHTA and CDR2 FQGNSA. V lost 8 bases and J lost 3, with 11 bases in between.

Only one count was recorded for this clone. The rearrangement links TRBV19 to TRBJ2-2; tentative D call: TRBD1 (6 bases). V was cut by 5 bases and J by 4 bases, with 8 bases left in between. The CDR3 spans 13 residues. Per germline, CDR1 LNHDA and CDR2 SQIVND (reference sequence). The CDR3 DNA follows: TGTGCCAGTAGTCTACAGGGCACCGGGGAGCTGTTTTTT. Amino acid sequence: CASSLQGTGELFF.

CDR3 nucleotides: TGCGCCAGCAGCTTGGACCAGGGGTACAATGAGCAGTTCTTC. Its translation is CASSLDQGYNEQFF. The V and J genes are TRBV5-1 and TRBJ2-1; D is perhaps TRBD1 (6 bases). This CDR3 region has 14 residues. V was cut by 0 bases and J by 4 bases, with 8 bases left in between. The germline V gene encodes CDR1 SGHRS and CDR2 YFSETQ. The full variable domain, with the rest looked up from reference TRBV5-1 and TRBJ2-1, is KAGVTQTPRYLIKTRGQQVTLSCSPISGHRSVSWYQQTPGQGLQFLFEYFSETQRNKGNFPGRFSGRQFSNSRSEMNVSTLELGDSALYLCASSLDQGYNEQFFGPGTRLTVL.

This rearrangement joins TRBV6-1 to TRBJ2-5; 8 bases are a match to TRBD1. Trimming cost V 4 bases and J 2 bases; bases outside gene matches: 3. The CDR3 sequence is 14 residues long. Germline-derived CDR1 and CDR2 are MNHNS and SASEGT. In nucleotides, the CDR3 is TGTGCCAGCAGTGTCAGGGGGCCACAAGAGACCCAGTACTTC. Translating it yields CASSVRGPQETQYF.